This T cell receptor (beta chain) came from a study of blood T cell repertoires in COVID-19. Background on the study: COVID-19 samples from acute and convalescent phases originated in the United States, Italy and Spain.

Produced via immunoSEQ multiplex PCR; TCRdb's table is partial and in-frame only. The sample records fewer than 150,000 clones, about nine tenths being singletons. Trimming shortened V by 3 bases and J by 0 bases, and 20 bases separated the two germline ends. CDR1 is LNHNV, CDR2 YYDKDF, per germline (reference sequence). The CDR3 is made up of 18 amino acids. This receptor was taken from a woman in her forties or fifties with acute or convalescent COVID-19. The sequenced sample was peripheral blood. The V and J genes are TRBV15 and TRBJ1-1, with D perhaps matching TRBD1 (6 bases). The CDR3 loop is CATSSPGTLLGVNTEAFF. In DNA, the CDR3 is TGTGCCACCAGCAGTCCCGGGACATTGCTGGGGGTGAACACTGAAGCTTTCTTT.